What follows are 13 T cell receptor beta chains derived from one specimen sequenced in a study of T cells in Graves' hyperthyroidism and ophthalmopathy. RNA transcripts gave rise to amplified TCR beta CDR3 regions. First-round RT-PCR targeting the TCR CDR3 was performed with the HTBI primer set. MiXCR, applied by TCRdb to the multiplex PCR reads, yields one record per CDR3 protein. The data show 640,000 or so distinct CDR3 sequences, 13% to 15% seen once. The sequenced sample was blood. These receptors were obtained from a woman under 30 with Graves' ophthalmopathy.

The V call is TRBV20-1, the J call TRBJ2-1; D possibly matches TRBD1 or TRBD2 (7 bases each). V lost 6 bases and J lost 4, with 22 bases in between. The CDR3 has 16 residues. The germline V gene encodes CDR1 DFQATT and CDR2 SNEGSKA (reference sequence). The CDR3 DNA sequence: TGCAGTGCCACCGGACATTCCAGGGGGGGATACAATGAGCAGTTCTTC. As protein: CSATGHSRGGYNEQFF.

This clonotype was observed at least ten times. This chain joins TRBV7-2 and TRBJ2-6, with no clear D. The V gene lost 1 base and the J gene lost 1 base, with 5 bases spanning the gap. CDR3 length: 15 amino acids. CDR1 and CDR2 (germline): SGHTA, FQGNSA. The DNA for the CDR3 is TGTGCCAGCAGCTTAGATGCATCTGGGGCCAACGTCCTGACTTTC. Its translation: CASSLDASGANVLTF. The full variable domain, in which reference TRBV7-2 and TRBJ2-6 provide the parts outside the CDR3, is GAGVSQSPSNKVTEKGKDVELRCDPISGHTALYWYRQSLGQGLEFLIYFQGNSAPDKSGLPSDRFSAERTGGSVSTLTIQRTQQEDSAVYLCASSLDASGANVLTFGAGSRLTVL.

This clonotype has a count of ten or more. The DNA for the CDR3 is TGCGCCAGCAGACTAGCGGGAAGCTCCTACGAGCAGTACTTC. This gives the protein CASRLAGSSYEQYF. V is TRBV5-1 and J is TRBJ2-7, with 10 bases aligning to TRBD2. This CDR3 spans 14 amino acids. Germline CDR1 is SGHRS and CDR2 is YFSETQ. The J segment lost 0 bases and the V segment lost 5 bases, leaving 2 bases of the junction unmatched.

This clonotype occurred a few times. V and J are TRBV20-1 and TRBJ1-1; a possible D gene is TRBD1 (6 bases). Trimming cost V 3 bases and J 5 bases, with 19 bases left between them. The CDR3 length is 15 residues. Per germline, CDR1 DFQATT and CDR2 SNEGSKA (reference sequence). This chain's CDR3 is CSARAWEGVTTEAFF. DNA for the CDR3: TGCAGTGCTAGGGCGTGGGAGGGGGTAACAACTGAAGCTTTCTTT.

Remarks on this clonotype: At one end the junction does not follow the germline gene, possibly because of a read error. V is TRBV7-3 and J is TRBJ2-4; 11 nucleotides agree with TRBD1. This CDR3 comprises 15 residues. Looked up from germline, CDR1 is SGHTA and CDR2 is FQGTGA. Here the CDR3 DNA reads TGTGCCAGCAGCTTAGGAGGGACAGGGGGAAACACTCAGTACTTC. As protein: CASSLGGTGGNTQYF.

This clonotype has ten or more counts. V usage is TRBV5-1 and J usage is TRBJ2-7, with D possibly being TRBD1 (5 bases). The length of the CDR3 is 12 residues. Trimming shortened V by 1 base and J by 7 bases, and 9 bases separated the two germline ends. Per germline, CDR1 SGHRS and CDR2 YFSETQ. CDR3 sequence: CASSLNRWEQYF. The CDR3 DNA follows: TGCGCCAGCAGCTTGAACAGGTGGGAGCAGTACTTC.

This clonotype was counted many times. The gene calls are TRBV6-1 and TRBJ2-2; no definite D call. The V and J ends lost 6 bases and 5 bases respectively, with 13 bases between them. Germline V gene sequence: CDR1 MNHNS, CDR2 SASEGT. The CDR3 covers 14 residues. CDR3 region: CASRPPARTGELFF. Here the CDR3 DNA reads TGTGCCAGCAGACCACCTGCTAGAACCGGGGAGCTGTTTTTT.

This clonotype was counted a few times. V and J are TRBV7-9 and TRBJ2-2; TRBD1 is a possible D gene (6 bases). The CDR3 is 18 residues long. Germline CDR1 and CDR2: SEHNR and FQNEAQ (reference sequence). V shed 5 bases and J shed 4 bases, with 23 bases lying between them. This chain's CDR3 is CASSTKPWGYRATGELFF. CDR3 nucleotide sequence: TGTGCCAGCAGCACAAAGCCCTGGGGGTACAGGGCCACCGGGGAGCTGTTTTTT.

The count of this clonotype is one. V is TRBV4-1 and J is TRBJ2-3; D is possibly TRBD1 (6 bases). This CDR3 contains 15 residues. V was clipped by 0 bases and J by 4 bases, with 11 bases between them. From germline, CDR1 is MGHRA and CDR2 YSYEKL. This chain's CDR3 is CASSQDRGAPDTQYF. The CDR3 DNA reads TGCGCCAGCAGCCAAGACAGGGGAGCCCCAGATACGCAGTATTTT.

This clonotype appeared many times. The chain has TRBV7-2 and TRBJ2-7; a possible D gene is TRBD2 (6 bases). The CDR3 has 15 residues. Deletions cut 2 bases from V and 0 bases from J, with 11 bases between. CDR1 is SGHTA, CDR2 FQGNSA, per germline. The CDR3 region has the DNA TGTGCCAGCAGCTTAATGGGACTTCCCTCCTACGAGCAGTACTTC. Protein product: CASSLMGLPSYEQYF.

This clonotype has a count of ten or more. The rearrangement links TRBV12-3 or TRBV12-4 to TRBJ2-5; 9 positions match TRBD2. CDR3 size: 15 residues. The trim removed 5 bases at V and 4 bases at J, leaving 8 bases unmatched. For the CDR3, the DNA is TGTGCCAGCAGTCCAGGGACTAGCCTAAGAGAGACCCAGTACTTC. Translation gives CASSPGTSLRETQYF.

This clonotype was seen many times. The chain links TRBV18 to TRBJ1-1; D unclear. The ends were cut back, 2 bases at V and 0 bases at J, with 7 bases in the middle. The CDR3 is made up of 14 amino acids. The germline V gene encodes CDR1 KGHSH and CDR2 LQKENI. The DNA for the CDR3 is TGTGCCAGCTCACCAGGAGACATGAACACTGAAGCTTTCTTT. Amino acids: CASSPGDMNTEAFF.

This clonotype was observed many times. The chain is built from TRBV24-1 and TRBJ2-3, with 7 bases fitting TRBD2. The CDR3 has 15 amino acids. Germline V lookup: CDR1 KGHDR, CDR2 SFDVKD. After removal of 4 bases from V and 2 bases from J, the junction contained 5 bases not matched to a gene. CDR3 amino acids: CATSDSTSPTDTQYF. CDR3 sequence (DNA): TGTGCCACCAGTGACTCGACTAGCCCCACAGATACGCAGTATTTT.